This T cell receptor (beta chain) comes out of a study of blood T cell repertoires in COVID-19 (dated by TCRdb to 2018 to 2021). Regarding the complete study: Collaborator samples came from the United States, Italy and Spain and covered acute and convalescent phases of COVID-19. The samples were drawn from the first 160 participants of the ongoing ImmuneRACE study and from 950 to 1,500 subjects provided by 6 global collaborators. The prospective study material was composed of cDNA or gDNA derived from T cells, B-cell-depleted T cells, or PBMCs. Where available, HLA class I and class II types were obtained from metadata supplied by the sample provider rather than from assay-based typing. Deeply sampled blood TCRbeta repertoires from subjects exposed to, actively infected with, or recovered from COVID-19 were included in the dataset. The repertoires were released in a freely available public database intended as a resource for research on the immune response to SARS-CoV-2. Nearly every sample came with metadata listing a de-identified subject ID, COVID-19 status, age in years and sex. The paper as a whole reports these results and caveats: The quantity of clinical and demographic metadata differed by source and by participant and was supplied without curation.

The collaborating institutions used their own protocols to collect whole blood in K2EDTA tubes. For TCRbeta analysis, collaborators shipped samples in one of three forms: frozen whole blood, isolated PBMCs, or DNA extracted from either of those sample types. This clone showed up just once. What this receptor recognizes is not known. No much larger clone is present one base from it, and per-base qualities are unavailable. Sequences SGHAT (CDR1) and FQNNGV (CDR2) are obtained from the germline V gene. Trimming costs V 7 bases and J 1 base, and their ends lie 11 bases apart. The CDR3 sequence holds 14 residues, the cysteine and phenylalanine included. The CDR3 DNA has 42 bases and is translated from base 1. The immunoSEQ Assay, a bias-controlled multiplex PCR, was used to amplify TCRbeta CDR3 regions from genomic DNA. Processing in the source paper ran as follows. Nucleated cell counts per sample were estimated from amplification of reference gene primers within the assay. To quantify the absolute abundance of each unique TCRbeta CDR3 rearrangement, sequence reads were collapsed and filtered. For each sample, productive Simpson clonality was calculated as the square root of Simpson's diversity index over productive rearrangements. The immuneACCESS repertoire file appears here via TCRdb, limited to in-frame rearrangements. These files lack a portion of the clones; in checked studies, under half of the deficit traces to unresolved V genes, and the cause of the others is not known. Clone size and V and J calls were adopted from that table, with D and trimming inferred from the DNA. Present in this sample are about 60,000 clones, roughly 85% of which were seen just once. Of the sample, about 1.2% falls within the top ten clones.

Material: peripheral blood. This receptor was taken from a man between 35 and 55 years old with acute or convalescent COVID-19. The chain uses TRBV11-2 and TRBJ2-4; the D gene is perhaps TRBD1, from 6 matching bases. The encoded CDR3 is CASTPGVAKNIQYF. The nucleotides are TGTGCCAGCACCCCAGGGGTGGCCAAAAACATTCAGTACTTC.